This T cell receptor (beta chain) was sequenced during a study of blood T cell repertoires in COVID-19. Overall study context: Samples of COVID-19 (acute and convalescent) were obtained from the United States, Italy and Spain. Sources were T cells, B-cell-depleted T cells, or PBMCs; the material itself was cDNA or gDNA.

In the study's own analysis: For nucleated cells, counts were estimated from reference gene primer amplification. Repertoires were generated with immunoSEQ multiplex PCR, while TCRdb's copy carries only in-frame clones and drops some. That table gives V, J and clone size, and the DNA gave D and trimming. The sample lists a few hundred thousand clones; 85% were seen once. The CDR3 has 18 amino acids. CDR1 is SEHNR and CDR2 is FQNEAQ in the germline V gene (reference sequence). With V trimmed by 4 bases and J by 7 bases, 15 bases remained unmatched. This receptor was taken from a woman between 18 and 30 years old with acute or convalescent COVID-19. The specimen sequenced was peripheral blood. The rearrangement joins TRBV7-9 to TRBJ1-4, with TRBD1 identical over 10 bases. The CDR3 here is CASSSDRGRGEDPEKLFF. DNA of the CDR3: TGTGCCAGCAGCTCAGACAGGGGGCGAGGAGAGGACCCTGAAAAACTGTTTTTT.